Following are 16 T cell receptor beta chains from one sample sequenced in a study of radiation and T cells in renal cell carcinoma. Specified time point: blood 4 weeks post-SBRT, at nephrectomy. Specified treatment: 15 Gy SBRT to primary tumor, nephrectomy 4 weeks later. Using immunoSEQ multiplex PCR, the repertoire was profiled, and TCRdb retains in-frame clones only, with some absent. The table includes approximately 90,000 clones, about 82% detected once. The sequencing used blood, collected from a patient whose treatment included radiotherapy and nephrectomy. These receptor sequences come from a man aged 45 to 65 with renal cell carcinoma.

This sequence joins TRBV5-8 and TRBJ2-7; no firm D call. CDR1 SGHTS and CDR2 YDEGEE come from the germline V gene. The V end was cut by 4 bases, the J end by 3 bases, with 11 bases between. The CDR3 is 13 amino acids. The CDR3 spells CASSTDGIYEQYF. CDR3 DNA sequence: TGTGCCAGCAGCACGGACGGCATCTACGAGCAGTACTTC.

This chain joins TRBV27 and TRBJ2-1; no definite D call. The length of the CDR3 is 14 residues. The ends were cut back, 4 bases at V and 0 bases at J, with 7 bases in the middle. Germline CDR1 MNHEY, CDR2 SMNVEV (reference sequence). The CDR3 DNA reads TGTGCCAGCAGTTCAAATCCCTCCTACAATGAGCAGTTCTTC. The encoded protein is CASSSNPSYNEQFF.

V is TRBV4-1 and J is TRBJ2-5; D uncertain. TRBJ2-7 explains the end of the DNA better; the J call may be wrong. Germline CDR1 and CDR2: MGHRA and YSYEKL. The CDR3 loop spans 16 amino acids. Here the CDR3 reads CASSQASPTSSYEQYF. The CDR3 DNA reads TGCGCCAGCAGCCAAGCATCACCTACGAGCTCCTACGAGCAGTACTTC.

Written as DNA, the CDR3 is TGTGCCAGCAGCTTACGCGGGGGCAAAGAGACCCAGTACTTC. Protein product: CASSLRGGKETQYF. The chain joins TRBV11-2 to TRBJ2-5; D might be TRBD2 (7 bases). Trimming pared 2 bases from V and 3 bases from J, leaving 10 bases between. This CDR3 is 14 amino acids long. CDR1 and CDR2 (germline): SGHAT, FQNNGV.

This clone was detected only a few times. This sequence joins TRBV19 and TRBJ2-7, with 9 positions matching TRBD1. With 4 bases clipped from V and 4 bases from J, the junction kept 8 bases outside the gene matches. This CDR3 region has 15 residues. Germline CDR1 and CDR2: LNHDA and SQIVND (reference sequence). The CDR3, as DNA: TGTGCCAGTAGTAAGGGACAGGGTGGGAGTTACGAGCAGTACTTC. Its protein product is CASSKGQGGSYEQYF.

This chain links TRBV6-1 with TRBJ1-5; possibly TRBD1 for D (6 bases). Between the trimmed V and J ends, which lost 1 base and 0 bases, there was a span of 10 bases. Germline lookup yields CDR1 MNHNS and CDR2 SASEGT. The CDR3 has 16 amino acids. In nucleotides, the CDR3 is TGTGCCAGCAGTGAAGATACAGGGTATAGCAATCAGCCCCAGCATTTT. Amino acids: CASSEDTGYSNQPQHF.

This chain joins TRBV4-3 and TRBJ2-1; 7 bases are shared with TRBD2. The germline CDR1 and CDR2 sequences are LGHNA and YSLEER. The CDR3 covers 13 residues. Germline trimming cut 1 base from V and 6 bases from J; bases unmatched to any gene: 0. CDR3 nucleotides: TGCGCCAGCAGCCAAGGGACTAGCAATGAGCAGTTCTTC. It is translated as CASSQGTSNEQFF.

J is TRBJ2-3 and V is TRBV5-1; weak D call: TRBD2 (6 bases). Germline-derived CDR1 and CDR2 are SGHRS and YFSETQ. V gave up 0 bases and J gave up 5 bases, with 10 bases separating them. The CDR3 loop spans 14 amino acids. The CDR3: CASSLDPGVDTQYF. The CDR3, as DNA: TGCGCCAGCAGCTTGGACCCGGGGGTAGATACGCAGTATTTT. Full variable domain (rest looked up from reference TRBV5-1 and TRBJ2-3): KAGVTQTPRYLIKTRGQQVTLSCSPISGHRSVSWYQQTPGQGLQFLFEYFSETQRNKGNFPGRFSGRQFSNSRSEMNVSTLELGDSALYLCASSLDPGVDTQYFGPGTRLTVL.

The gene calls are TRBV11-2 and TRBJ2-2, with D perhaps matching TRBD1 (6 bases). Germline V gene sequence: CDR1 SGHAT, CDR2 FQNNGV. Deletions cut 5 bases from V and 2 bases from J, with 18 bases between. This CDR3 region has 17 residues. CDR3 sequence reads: CASSLLTGTLNTGELFF. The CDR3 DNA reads TGTGCCAGCAGCCTATTAACCGGGACATTAAACACCGGGGAGCTGTTTTTT.

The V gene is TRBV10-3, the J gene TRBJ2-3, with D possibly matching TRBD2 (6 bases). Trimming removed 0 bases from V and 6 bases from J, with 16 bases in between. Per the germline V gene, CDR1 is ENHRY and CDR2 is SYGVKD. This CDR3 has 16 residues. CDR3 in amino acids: CAISESRTTPRDTQYF. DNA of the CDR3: TGTGCCATCAGTGAGTCGAGGACTACCCCAAGGGATACGCAGTATTTT.

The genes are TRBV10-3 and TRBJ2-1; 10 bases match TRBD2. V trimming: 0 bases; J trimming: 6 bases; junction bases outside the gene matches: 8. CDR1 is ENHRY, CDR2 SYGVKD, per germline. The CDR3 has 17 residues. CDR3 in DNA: TGTGCCATCAGTGAGTCAGCAGGGACTAGCGCCCCCAATGAGCAGTTCTTC. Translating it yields CAISESAGTSAPNEQFF.

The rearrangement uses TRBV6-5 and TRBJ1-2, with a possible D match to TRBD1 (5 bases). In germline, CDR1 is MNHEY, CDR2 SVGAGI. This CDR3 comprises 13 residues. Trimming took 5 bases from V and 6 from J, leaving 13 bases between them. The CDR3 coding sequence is TGTGCCAGCAGTCCGCTGGGGGGTCATGGCTACACCTTC. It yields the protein CASSPLGGHGYTF.

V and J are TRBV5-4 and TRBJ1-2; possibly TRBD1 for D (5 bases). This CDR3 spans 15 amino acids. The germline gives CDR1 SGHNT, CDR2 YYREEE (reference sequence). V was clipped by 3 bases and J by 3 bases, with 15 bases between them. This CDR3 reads CASSWGEGQYYGYTF. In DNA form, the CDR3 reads TGTGCCAGCAGCTGGGGGGAGGGCCAGTACTATGGCTACACCTTC.

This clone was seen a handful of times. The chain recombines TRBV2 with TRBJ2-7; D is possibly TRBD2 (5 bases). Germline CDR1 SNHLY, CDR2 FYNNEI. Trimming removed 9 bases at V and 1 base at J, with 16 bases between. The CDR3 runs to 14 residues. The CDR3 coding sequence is TGTGCCAGTGTACTAGTTGGGAGTTCCTACGAGCAGTACTTC. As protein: CASVLVGSSYEQYF.

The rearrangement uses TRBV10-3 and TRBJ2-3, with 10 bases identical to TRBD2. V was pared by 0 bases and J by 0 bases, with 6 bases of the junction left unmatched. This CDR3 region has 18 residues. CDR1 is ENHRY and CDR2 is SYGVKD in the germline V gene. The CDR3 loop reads CAISESFHSGGSTDTQYF. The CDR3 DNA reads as TGTGCCATCAGTGAGTCGTTTCATAGCGGGGGGAGCACAGATACGCAGTATTTT.

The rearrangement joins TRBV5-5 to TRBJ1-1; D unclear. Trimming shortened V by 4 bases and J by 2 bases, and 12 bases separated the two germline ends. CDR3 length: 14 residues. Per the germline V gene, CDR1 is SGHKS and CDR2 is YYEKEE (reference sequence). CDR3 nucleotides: TGTGCCAGCAGCCCGCAGGTCGAAAACACTGAAGCTTTCTTT. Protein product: CASSPQVENTEAFF.